The present T cell receptor (beta chain) was sequenced within a study of T cells in Graves' hyperthyroidism and ophthalmopathy. Regarding the study as a whole: Before onset, ophthalmopathy was predicted by the model a median around 6 months earlier. Expanded thyroid clonotypes (above 0.001) were mostly also found in blood.

The CDR3 regions of TCR beta were amplified from RNA transcripts. The HTBI set primed first-round TCR CDR3 RT-PCR. One entry per CDR3 protein, called by TCRdb with MiXCR from the multiplex PCR reads. The table shows hundreds of thousands of distinct CDR3 sequences, with about 35% occurring only once. This clonotype has ten or more counts. Its matching antigen is unknown. Fresh 10 ml peripheral blood yielded PBMCs. This TCR derives from a middle-aged woman with Graves' hyperthyroidism. The sequenced sample was blood.

The CDR3 protein is CSAIGTVTNRETQYF. The CDR3 region has the DNA TGCAGTGCTATTGGGACAGTCACCAACCGGGAGACCCAGTACTTC. This sequence joins TRBV20-1 and TRBJ2-5; TRBD1 matches 7 bases. Germline lookup yields CDR1 DFQATT and CDR2 SNEGSKA (reference sequence). With 4 bases clipped from V and 5 bases from J, the junction kept 13 bases outside the gene matches. This CDR3 is built from 15 residues.